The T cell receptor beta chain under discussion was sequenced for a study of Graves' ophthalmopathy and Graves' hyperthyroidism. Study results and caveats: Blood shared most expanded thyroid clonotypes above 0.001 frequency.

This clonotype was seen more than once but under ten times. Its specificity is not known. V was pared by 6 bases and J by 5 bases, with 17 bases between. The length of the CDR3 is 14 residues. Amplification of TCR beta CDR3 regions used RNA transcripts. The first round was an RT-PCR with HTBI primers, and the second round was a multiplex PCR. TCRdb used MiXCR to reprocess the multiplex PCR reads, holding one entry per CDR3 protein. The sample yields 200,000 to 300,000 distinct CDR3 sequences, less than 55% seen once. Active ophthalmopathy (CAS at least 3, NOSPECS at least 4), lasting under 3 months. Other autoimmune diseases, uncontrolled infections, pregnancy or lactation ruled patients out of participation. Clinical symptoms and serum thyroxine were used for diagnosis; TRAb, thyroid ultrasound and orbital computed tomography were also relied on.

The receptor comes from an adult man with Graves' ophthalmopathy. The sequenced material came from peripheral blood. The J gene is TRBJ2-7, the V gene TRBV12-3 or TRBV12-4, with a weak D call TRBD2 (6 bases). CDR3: CASSDTGGPHEQYF. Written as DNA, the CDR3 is TGTGCCAGCAGCGATACAGGAGGGCCCCACGAGCAGTACTTC.